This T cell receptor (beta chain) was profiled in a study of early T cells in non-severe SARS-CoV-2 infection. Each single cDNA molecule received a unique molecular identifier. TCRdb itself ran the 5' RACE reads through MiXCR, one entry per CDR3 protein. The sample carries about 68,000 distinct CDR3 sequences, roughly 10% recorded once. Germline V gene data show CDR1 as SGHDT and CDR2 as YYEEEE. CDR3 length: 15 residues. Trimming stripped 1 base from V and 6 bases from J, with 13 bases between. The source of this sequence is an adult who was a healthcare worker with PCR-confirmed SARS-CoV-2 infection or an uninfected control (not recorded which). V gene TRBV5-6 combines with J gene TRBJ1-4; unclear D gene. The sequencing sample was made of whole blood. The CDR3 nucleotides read TGTGCCAGCAGCTTGAGAGGTTCTTTGGATGAAAAACTGTTTTTT. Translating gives CASSLRGSLDEKLFF.